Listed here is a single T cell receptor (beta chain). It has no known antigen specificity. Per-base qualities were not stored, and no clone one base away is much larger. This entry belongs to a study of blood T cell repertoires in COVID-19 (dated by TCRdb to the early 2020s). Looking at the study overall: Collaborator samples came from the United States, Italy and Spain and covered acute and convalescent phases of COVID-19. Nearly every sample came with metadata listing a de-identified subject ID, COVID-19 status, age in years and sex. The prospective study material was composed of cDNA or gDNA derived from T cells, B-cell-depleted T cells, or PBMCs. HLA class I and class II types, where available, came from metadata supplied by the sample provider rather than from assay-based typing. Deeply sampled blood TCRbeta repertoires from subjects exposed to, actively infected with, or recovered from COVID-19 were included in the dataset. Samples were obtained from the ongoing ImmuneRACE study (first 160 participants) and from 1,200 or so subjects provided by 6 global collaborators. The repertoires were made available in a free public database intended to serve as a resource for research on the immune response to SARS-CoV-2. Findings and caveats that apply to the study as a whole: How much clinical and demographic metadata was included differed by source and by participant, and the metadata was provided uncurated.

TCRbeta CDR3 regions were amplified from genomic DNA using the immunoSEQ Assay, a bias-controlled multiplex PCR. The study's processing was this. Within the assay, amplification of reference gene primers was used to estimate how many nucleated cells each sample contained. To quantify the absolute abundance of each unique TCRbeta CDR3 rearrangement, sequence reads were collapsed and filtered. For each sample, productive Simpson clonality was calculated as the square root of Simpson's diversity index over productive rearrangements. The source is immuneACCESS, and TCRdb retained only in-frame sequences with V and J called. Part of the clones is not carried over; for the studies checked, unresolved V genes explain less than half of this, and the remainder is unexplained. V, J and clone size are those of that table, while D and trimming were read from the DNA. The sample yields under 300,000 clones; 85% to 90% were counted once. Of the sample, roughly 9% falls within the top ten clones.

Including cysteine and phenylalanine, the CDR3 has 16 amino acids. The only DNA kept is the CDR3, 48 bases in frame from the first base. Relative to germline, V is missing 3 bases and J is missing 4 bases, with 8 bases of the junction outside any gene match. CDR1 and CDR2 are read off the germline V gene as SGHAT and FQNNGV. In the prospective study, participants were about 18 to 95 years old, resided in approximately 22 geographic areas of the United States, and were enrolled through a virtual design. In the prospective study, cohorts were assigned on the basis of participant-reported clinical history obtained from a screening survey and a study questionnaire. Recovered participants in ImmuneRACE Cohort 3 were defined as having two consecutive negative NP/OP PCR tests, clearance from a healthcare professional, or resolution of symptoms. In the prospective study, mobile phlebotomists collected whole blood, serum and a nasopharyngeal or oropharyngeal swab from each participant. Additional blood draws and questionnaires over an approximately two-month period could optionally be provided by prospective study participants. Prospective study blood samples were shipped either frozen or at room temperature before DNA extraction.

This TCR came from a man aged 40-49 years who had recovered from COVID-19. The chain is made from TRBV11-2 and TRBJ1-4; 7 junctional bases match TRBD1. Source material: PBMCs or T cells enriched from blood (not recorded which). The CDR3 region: CASSFPGQDFNEKLFF. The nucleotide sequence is TGTGCCAGCAGCTTCCCAGGACAGGACTTTAATGAAAAACTGTTTTTT.